These 25 T cell receptor beta chains were sequenced from one sample in a study of CD8 T cells in Susac syndrome. An input of about 0.45 to 1 ug of RNA was subjected to reverse transcription using random hexamers. One entry per CDR3 protein, called by TCRdb with MiXCR from the immunoSEQ multiplex PCR reads. The repertoire holds around 160,000 distinct CDR3 sequences, with 90% to 95% as singletons. Input material: CD4+ T cells from PBMCs. These receptors were taken from a human donor in good health.

V gene TRBV14 combines with J gene TRBJ1-1; D is uncertain. Germline lookup yields CDR1 SGHDN and CDR2 FVKESK. Trimming cost V 0 bases and J 1 base, with 12 bases left between them. This CDR3 spans 16 amino acids. The CDR3 reads CASSQDQGRWNTEAFF. The CDR3 bases are TGTGCCAGCAGCCAAGATCAAGGCAGATGGAACACTGAAGCTTTCTTT.

The CDR3 loop reads CASSVDGVPYEQYF. In DNA form, the CDR3 reads TGTGCCAGCAGCGTAGATGGGGTTCCCTACGAGCAGTACTTC. The chain recombines TRBV9 with TRBJ2-7, with D unclear. Trimming took off 0 bases at V and 2 bases at J, with 9 bases between the two ends. Germline V gene data show CDR1 as SGDLS and CDR2 as YYNGEE. This CDR3 is 14 amino acids long.

This chain connects TRBV30 to TRBJ2-1, with 9 bases lining up with TRBD2. The germline gives CDR1 GTSNPN, CDR2 SVGIG (reference sequence). The CDR3 length is 14 residues. The ends lost 1 base at V and 7 bases at J; junction bases unmatched: 5. CDR3 DNA sequence: TGTGCCTGGAGTGCAGGGCTAGCGGGGAATGAGCAGTTCTTC. It encodes CAWSAGLAGNEQFF.

This clonotype showed up just once. This chain uses TRBV3-1 with TRBJ2-7, with TRBD2 matching 7 bases. V was clipped by 1 base and J by 3 bases; unmatched bases: 6. The CDR3 extends over 15 amino acids. Germline assignment: CDR1 LGHDT and CDR2 YNNKEL (reference sequence). CDR3 protein: CASSQGAGSSYEQYF. CDR3 in DNA: TGTGCCAGCAGCCAAGGAGCGGGGTCCAGCTACGAGCAGTACTTC.

A word on this clonotype: One end of the junction does not line up with germline, which may come from a read error. The V gene is TRBV7-7, the J gene TRBJ2-3; 7 nucleotides match TRBD2. Germline CDR1 reads SSHAT; CDR2 reads FNYEAQ (reference sequence). This CDR3 has 17 residues. CDR3 sequence (DNA): TGTGCTAGCAGCTCCCGGCCCGGGGGGACTAGCACAGATACGCAGTATTTT. Protein sequence: CASSSRPGGTSTDTQYF.

The genes are TRBV29-1 and TRBJ1-1; 7 nucleotides agree with TRBD1. Trimming removed 2 bases from V and 3 bases from J; junction bases left unmatched: 9. The CDR3 has 15 amino acids. The germline V gene has CDR1 SQVTM and CDR2 ANQGSEA. CDR3 amino acids: CSVERRQGVDTEAFF. CDR3 coding DNA: TGCAGCGTTGAAAGAAGACAGGGAGTAGACACTGAAGCTTTCTTT.

The chain links TRBV30 to TRBJ2-7, with D possibly being TRBD1 (6 bases). The CDR3 totals 15 residues. Germline V gene sequence: CDR1 GTSNPN, CDR2 SVGIG (reference sequence). Deletions cut 2 bases from V and 0 bases from J, with 14 bases between. The CDR3 is CAWSSTGSSSYEQYF. CDR3 sequence (DNA): TGTGCCTGGAGTAGTACAGGGTCGAGCTCCTACGAGCAGTACTTC.

V is TRBV3-1 and J is TRBJ2-7; D unclear. V lost 1 base and J 2 bases, leaving 6 bases between the germline ends. Germline lookup yields CDR1 LGHDT and CDR2 YNNKEL (reference sequence). The length of the CDR3 is 13 residues. CDR3 DNA: TGTGCCAGCAGCCAAGTACAAGCCTACGAGCAGTACTTC. This gives the protein CASSQVQAYEQYF.

The chain combines TRBV19 with TRBJ2-5; TRBD1 might be the D (5 bases). Germline assignment: CDR1 LNHDA and CDR2 SQIVND (reference sequence). V was trimmed by 3 bases and J by 0 bases, leaving 8 bases between them. This CDR3 has 14 amino acids. The CDR3, as DNA: TGTGCCAGTAGTATTCAGGGTTACCAAGAGACCCAGTACTTC. The encoded protein is CASSIQGYQETQYF.

The chain links TRBV5-1 to TRBJ1-1; D is unresolved. Per the germline V gene, CDR1 is SGHRS and CDR2 is YFSETQ. Trimming removed 0 bases at V and 8 bases at J, with 8 bases between. This CDR3 has 12 residues. In DNA form, the CDR3 reads TGCGCCAGCAGCTTGGTAGGAGAGGAAGCTTTCTTT. As protein: CASSLVGEEAFF.

V usage is TRBV4-3 and J usage is TRBJ1-6; TRBD1 matches at 8 bases. The trim removed 1 base at V and 7 bases at J, leaving 0 bases unmatched. The germline V gene encodes CDR1 LGHNA and CDR2 YSLEER. This CDR3 is built from 14 residues. CDR3 DNA: TGCGCCAGCAGCCAAGGGACAGGGAATTCACCCCTCCACTTT. It yields the protein CASSQGTGNSPLHF.

This chain links TRBV4-2 with TRBJ2-3; D remains ambiguous. Germline loops: CDR1 LGHNA, CDR2 YNFKEQ. Trimming removed 0 bases from V and 4 bases from J, with 8 bases in between. The CDR3 loop spans 14 amino acids. CDR3 amino acids: CASSQDLRADTQYF. The CDR3 DNA is TGTGCCAGCAGCCAAGATTTACGCGCAGATACGCAGTATTTT.

The chain recombines TRBV19 with TRBJ1-1, with D perhaps TRBD1 (6 bases). The CDR3 is made up of 15 amino acids. The V gene lost 5 bases and the J gene lost 1 base, with 14 bases spanning the gap. Germline-derived CDR1 and CDR2 are LNHDA and SQIVND (reference sequence). The CDR3 DNA is TGTGCCAGTAGTCCCTGGGGGGGGCCGAACACTGAAGCTTTCTTT. Translation gives CASSPWGGPNTEAFF.

This chain joins TRBV9 and TRBJ1-2, with 7 bases lining up with TRBD1. After removal of 3 bases from V and 7 bases from J, the junction contained 12 bases not matched to a gene. Germline V CDR1 and CDR2: SGDLS, YYNGEE. CDR3 length: 15 residues. The CDR3 loop is CASSATQTGSGGYTF. The CDR3, as DNA: TGTGCCAGCAGCGCTACCCAGACAGGGAGTGGTGGCTACACCTTC.

The genes are TRBV4-3 and TRBJ2-5; 7 positions agree with TRBD2. CDR3 length: 15 residues. CDR1 and CDR2 from the germline V gene are LGHNA and YSLEER. J was trimmed by 9 bases and V by 1 base; bases with no gene match: 11. The CDR3 region has the DNA TGCGCCAGCAGCCAAGCGGGAGGACGCCCTGGGGCCCAGTACTTC. Translating it yields CASSQAGGRPGAQYF.

V and J are TRBV19 and TRBJ2-1, with D tentatively TRBD1 (5 bases). Trimming removed 5 bases from V and 0 bases from J, with 14 bases in between. This CDR3 contains 16 residues. CDR1 and CDR2 from the germline V gene are LNHDA and SQIVND (reference sequence). The DNA for the CDR3 is TGTGCCAGTAGTCCCACAGGTCGGAGCTCCTACAATGAGCAGTTCTTC. It codes for CASSPTGRSSYNEQFF.

The chain is built from TRBV20-1 and TRBJ2-5, with D possibly being TRBD2 (7 bases). CDR1 DFQATT and CDR2 SNEGSKA come from the germline V gene (reference sequence). The CDR3 runs to 15 residues. V lost 1 base, J lost 2 bases, and 14 bases lay in between. CDR3 DNA sequence: TGCAGTGCTAGAGTTGGCGGGGGCCGTCAAGAGACCCAGTACTTC. It codes for CSARVGGGRQETQYF.

The V and J genes are TRBV7-6 and TRBJ1-5, with 10 bases aligning to TRBD1. The CDR3 consists of 15 residues. V shed 5 bases, J shed 5 bases, and the junction held 6 bases outside the gene matches. From germline, CDR1 is SGHVS and CDR2 FNYEAQ. CDR3 sequence (DNA): TGTGCCAGCAGCCGTTGGACAGGGGGGGATCAGCCCCAGCATTTT. It specifies CASSRWTGGDQPQHF.

This clonotype was detected only a few times. The V call is TRBV2, the J call TRBJ2-5, with a weak D call TRBD2 (6 bases). The V gene lost 4 bases and the J gene lost 5 bases, with 11 bases spanning the gap. Per germline, CDR1 SNHLY and CDR2 FYNNEI. The CDR3 is 13 amino acids. CDR3 in amino acids: CASSGAGRETQYF. CDR3 sequence (DNA): TGTGCCAGCAGTGGGGCGGGGCGGGAGACCCAGTACTTC.

V and J are TRBV9 and TRBJ1-6; a weak D match, TRBD1 (5 bases). The V and J ends lost 0 bases and 2 bases respectively, with 6 bases between them. Germline CDR1 reads SGDLS; CDR2 reads YYNGEE. The CDR3 covers 15 residues. This CDR3 is CASSVGGTYNSPLHF. Here the CDR3 DNA reads TGTGCCAGCAGCGTAGGGGGCACCTATAATTCACCCCTCCACTTT.

This chain uses TRBV6-5 with TRBJ1-5; tentative D call: TRBD1 (6 bases). CDR3 length: 14 amino acids. V lost 4 bases to trimming and J lost 2 bases, with 9 bases between them. Germline lookup yields CDR1 MNHEY and CDR2 SVGAGI. The CDR3 region has the DNA TGTGCCAGCAGTTCTAGACAGGGCAATCAGCCCCAGCATTTT. This gives the protein CASSSRQGNQPQHF.

The chain employs TRBV10-1 and TRBJ2-7, with 7 bases identical to TRBD1. Germline-derived CDR1 and CDR2 are WNHNN and SYGVQD (reference sequence). The junction had 9 bases not matched to a gene; V was cut back by 8 bases and J by 5 bases. The length of the CDR3 is 13 residues. The DNA for the CDR3 is TGCGCCAGCCCTAAGAGAGGGGGCAACGAGCAGTACTTC. Its protein product is CASPKRGGNEQYF.

V is TRBV7-2 and J is TRBJ2-3; tentatively, D is TRBD2 (5 bases). The CDR3 is 13 amino acids. CDR1 is SGHTA, CDR2 FQGNSA, per germline. V shed 8 bases and J shed 3 bases, with 12 bases lying between them. CDR3 bases: TGTGCCAGCTCGGCGGGTCAGACAGATACGCAGTATTTT. Encoded protein: CASSAGQTDTQYF.

This clonotype was picked up one time. CDR3 amino acids: CASSTRILNSPLHF. CDR3 DNA: TGTGCCAGCAGCACCCGAATATTGAATTCACCCCTCCACTTT. The rearrangement uses TRBV14 and TRBJ1-6, with D hard to call. Trimming took 5 bases from V and 7 from J, leaving 12 bases between them. CDR1 is SGHDN and CDR2 is FVKESK in the germline V gene. The CDR3 loop spans 14 amino acids.

The V call is TRBV6-5, the J call TRBJ2-7; 8 bases line up with TRBD2. V dropped 4 bases and J dropped 3; count of bases not matched to a gene: 8. CDR3 length: 15 amino acids. Germline V CDR1 and CDR2: MNHEY, SVGAGI. The DNA of the CDR3 is TGTGCCAGCAGTTTAAAGGCGGGGGGAGTCTACGAGCAGTACTTC. Translated, it gives CASSLKAGGVYEQYF.